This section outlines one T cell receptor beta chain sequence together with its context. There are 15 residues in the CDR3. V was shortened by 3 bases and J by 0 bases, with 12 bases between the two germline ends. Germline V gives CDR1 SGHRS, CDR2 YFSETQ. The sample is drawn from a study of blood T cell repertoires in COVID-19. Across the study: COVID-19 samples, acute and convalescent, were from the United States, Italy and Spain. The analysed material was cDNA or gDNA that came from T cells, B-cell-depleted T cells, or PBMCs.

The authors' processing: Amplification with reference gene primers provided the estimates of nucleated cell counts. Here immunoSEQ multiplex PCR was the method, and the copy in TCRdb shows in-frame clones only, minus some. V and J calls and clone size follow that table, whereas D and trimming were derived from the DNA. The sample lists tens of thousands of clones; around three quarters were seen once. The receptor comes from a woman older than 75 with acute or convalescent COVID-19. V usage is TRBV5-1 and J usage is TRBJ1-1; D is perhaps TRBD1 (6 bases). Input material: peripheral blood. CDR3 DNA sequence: TGCGCCAGCAGCTGGACAGCCAAGATGAACACTGAAGCTTTCTTT. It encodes CASSWTAKMNTEAFF.